This T cell receptor (beta chain) was retrieved from a study of blood T cell repertoires in COVID-19. Study-wide background: The United States, Italy and Spain supplied acute and convalescent COVID-19 samples. Sources were T cells, B-cell-depleted T cells, or PBMCs; the material itself was cDNA or gDNA.

Here immunoSEQ multiplex PCR was the method, and the copy in TCRdb shows in-frame clones only, minus some. This sample yields roughly 220,000 clones, of which 80% to 90% are seen a single time; roughly 7.4% belongs to the top ten. Seattle patient enrollment occurred during active infection, with longitudinal follow-up thereafter. Germline loops: CDR1 MDHEN, CDR2 SYDVKM. The CDR3 extends over 12 amino acids. Trimming stripped 4 bases from V and 8 bases from J, with 6 bases between. The chain carries TRBV28 and TRBJ1-6, with a weak D call TRBD1 (5 bases). The material sequenced was peripheral blood. This TCR came from a woman of 80 years or more with COVID-19, enrolled during active disease. CDR3: CASSWGDSPLHF. DNA of the CDR3: TGTGCCAGCAGTTGGGGGGATTCACCCCTCCACTTT.